Shown below are 21 T cell receptor beta chains from a single sample sequenced in a study of T cell changes during pregnancy in multiple sclerosis. Profiled with immunoSEQ multiplex PCR; TCRdb holds only in-frame clones, not every one. The data show tens of thousands of clones, more than 75% seen once. The material sequenced was peripheral blood, taken in the first trimester of pregnancy. The receptors were gathered from a female donor in good health, enrolled as a control in a pregnancy study.

This clone was counted only a few times. J is TRBJ1-2 and V is TRBV28, with 9 bases aligning to TRBD1. Germline trimming cut 6 bases from V and 2 bases from J; bases unmatched to any gene: 10. This CDR3 spans 16 amino acids. Germline V gives CDR1 MDHEN, CDR2 SYDVKM. DNA of the CDR3: TGTGCCAGCAGCCGCCGACCTGGACAGGGGAACTATGGCTACACCTTC. Protein: CASSRRPGQGNYGYTF.

The chain uses TRBV19 and TRBJ1-5; maybe TRBD1 (5 bases). This CDR3 contains 20 residues. Germline CDR1 reads LNHDA; CDR2 reads SQIVND (reference sequence). V gave up 1 base and J gave up 2 bases, with 24 bases separating them. The CDR3, as DNA: TGTGCCAGTAGTATAGTGGGAAGGGTAGGGGCTTCTTGGGGCAATCAGCCCCAGCATTTT. Translated, it gives CASSIVGRVGASWGNQPQHF.

The count of this clone is one. The genes are TRBV6-1 and TRBJ1-1; D remains unclear. V was shortened by 0 bases and J by 1 base, with 9 bases between the two germline ends. CDR3 length: 15 residues. CDR1 MNHNS and CDR2 SASEGT come from the germline V gene. DNA of the CDR3: TGTGCCAGCAGTGAAGCGTCTATCGCGAACACTGAAGCTTTCTTT. This translates into CASSEASIANTEAFF.

Turning to this clone: The junction differs from germline at one of its ends, possibly a read error. The CDR3 sequence is CASSNSVDEQFF. The CDR3 coding sequence is TGTGCCAGCAGTAACTCTGTAGATGAGCAGTTCTTC. The J gene is TRBJ2-1, the V gene TRBV6-6; D not certain. The germline V gene has CDR1 MNHNY and CDR2 SVGAGI (reference sequence). This CDR3 has 12 amino acids.

The V gene is TRBV6-5, the J gene TRBJ1-2, with 8 bases lining up with TRBD1. CDR1 is MNHEY, CDR2 SVGAGI, per germline. Trimming cost V 4 bases and J 6 bases; bases outside gene matches: 4. The CDR3 is 13 amino acids. The CDR3 here is CASSFGQGNGYTF. CDR3 in DNA: TGTGCCAGCAGTTTCGGACAGGGAAATGGCTACACCTTC.

The V gene is TRBV6-5, the J gene TRBJ2-1, with D maybe TRBD1 (5 bases). V was clipped by 4 bases and J by 0 bases, with 7 bases between them. CDR3 length: 14 residues. Germline V lookup: CDR1 MNHEY, CDR2 SVGAGI. For the CDR3, the DNA is TGTGCCAGCAGTTCGACAGTCTCCTACAATGAGCAGTTCTTC. Translating gives CASSSTVSYNEQFF.

The chain is built from TRBV7-2 and TRBJ2-3; 7 bases are a match to TRBD1. The germline V gene encodes CDR1 SGHTA and CDR2 FQGNSA. This CDR3 has 17 amino acids. The trim removed 1 base at V and 0 bases at J, leaving 7 bases unmatched. The CDR3 region is CASSLDGTEYSTDTQYF. CDR3 sequence (DNA): TGTGCCAGCAGCTTAGACGGGACAGAATATAGCACAGATACGCAGTATTTT.

This clone appeared once. The rearrangement links TRBV27 to TRBJ2-1, with a possible D match to TRBD2 (6 bases). The V end was cut by 4 bases, the J end by 7 bases, with 20 bases between. The CDR3 has 16 amino acids. CDR1 and CDR2 (germline): MNHEY, SMNVEV (reference sequence). In DNA form, the CDR3 reads TGTGCCAGCAGTTCCGGCCGCCTGGCGGGAAGGAATGAGCAGTTCTTC. This encodes CASSSGRLAGRNEQFF.

The rearrangement uses TRBV5-1 and TRBJ2-1; 10 bases are a match to TRBD1. Germline V gives CDR1 SGHRS, CDR2 YFSETQ. The ends lost 4 bases at V and 10 bases at J; junction bases unmatched: 11. The CDR3 contains 15 residues. The CDR3 coding sequence is TGCGCCAGCAGCCCCGACCCCGGGACAGGGGTAGAGCAGTTCTTC. Amino acid sequence: CASSPDPGTGVEQFF.

This clone was seen a single time. This chain connects TRBV30 to TRBJ2-5, with TRBD2 identical over 8 bases. CDR1 is GTSNPN and CDR2 is SVGIG in the germline V gene (reference sequence). V shed 2 bases, J shed 5 bases, and the junction held 13 bases outside the gene matches. The CDR3 is made up of 16 amino acids. The CDR3 region is CAWSPPRTSPHETQYF. In nucleotides, the CDR3 is TGTGCCTGGAGTCCCCCTCGGACTAGCCCCCATGAGACCCAGTACTTC.

The rearrangement uses TRBV29-1 and TRBJ2-1; a weak D match, TRBD1 (5 bases). The CDR3 has 16 residues. The V gene lost 3 bases and the J gene lost 0 bases, with 15 bases spanning the gap. Germline CDR1 and CDR2: SQVTM and ANQGSEA. The CDR3, as DNA: TGCAGCGTTGATTACAGCAGGACACGCTCCTACAATGAGCAGTTCTTC. Protein sequence: CSVDYSRTRSYNEQFF.

This chain links TRBV11-2 with TRBJ2-3; D not certain. The CDR3 covers 16 residues. Between the trimmed V and J ends, which lost 1 base and 2 bases, there was a span of 13 bases. Per the germline V gene, CDR1 is SGHAT and CDR2 is FQNNGV. The DNA of the CDR3 is TGTGCCAGCAGCTTAGCGGAAGCAGGCTCCACAGATACGCAGTATTTT. Translated, it gives CASSLAEAGSTDTQYF.

The chain carries TRBV19 and TRBJ1-3; no reliable D call. Germline lookup yields CDR1 LNHDA and CDR2 SQIVND (reference sequence). The CDR3 has 15 residues. The V and J ends lost 3 bases and 4 bases respectively, with 13 bases between them. The CDR3 here is CASSIARTLGNTIYF. CDR3 nucleotides: TGTGCCAGTAGTATCGCCCGGACTTTGGGAAACACCATATATTTT.

V and J are TRBV29-1 and TRBJ2-3; 13 bases fit TRBD2. With V trimmed by 7 bases and J by 5 bases, 0 bases remained unmatched. The CDR3 is made up of 12 amino acids. From germline, CDR1 is SQVTM and CDR2 ANQGSEA. The CDR3 sequence: CSGTSGGDTQYF. The CDR3 coding sequence is TGCAGCGGGACTAGCGGGGGAGATACGCAGTATTTT.

This chain joins TRBV7-6 and TRBJ2-7, with 7 bases that match TRBD1. Germline V gene sequence: CDR1 SGHVS, CDR2 FNYEAQ. This CDR3 spans 14 amino acids. The V segment lost 5 bases and the J segment 2 bases; nucleotides outside the gene matches: 6. The CDR3, as DNA: TGTGCCAGCAGCCCCGCTCAGGGGGCCTACGAGCAGTACTTC. Translating gives CASSPAQGAYEQYF.

The chain uses TRBV13 and TRBJ1-2; D possibly corresponds to TRBD1 (5 bases). The germline CDR1 and CDR2 sequences are PRHDT and FYEKMQ (reference sequence). The V end lost 2 bases, the J end lost 6 bases, and 16 bases lay between the germline ends. The CDR3 runs 15 residues. This CDR3 is CASSLRGGEGNGYTF. CDR3 bases: TGTGCCAGCAGCTTAAGGGGAGGCGAGGGGAATGGCTACACCTTC.

The chain carries TRBV28 and TRBJ2-7, with no clear D. Germline CDR1 reads MDHEN; CDR2 reads SYDVKM. The CDR3 consists of 16 residues. Trimming removed 6 bases from V and 3 bases from J, with 21 bases in between. Here the CDR3 DNA reads TGTGCCAGCAGCTCTATAGTGACACATACCTACTACGAGCAGTACTTC. Its protein product is CASSSIVTHTYYEQYF.

The chain links TRBV7-2 to TRBJ2-1, with D maybe TRBD2 (5 bases). CDR1 SGHTA and CDR2 FQGNSA come from the germline V gene. CDR3 length equals 15 residues. V gave up 1 base and J gave up 2 bases, with 9 bases separating them. The chain's CDR3 is CASSLGSGTYNEQFF. The CDR3 DNA sequence: TGTGCCAGCAGCTTAGGAAGCGGAACCTACAATGAGCAGTTCTTC. Looking up the rest from reference TRBV7-2 and TRBJ2-1 gives the full variable domain: GAGVSQSPSNKVTEKGKDVELRCDPISGHTALYWYRQSLGQGLEFLIYFQGNSAPDKSGLPSDRFSAERTGGSVSTLTIQRTQQEDSAVYLCASSLGSGTYNEQFFGPGTRLTVL.

The chain links TRBV7-2 to TRBJ2-1, with D unclear. The CDR3 spans 12 residues. Deletions cut 0 bases from V and 12 bases from J, with 9 bases between. Germline V gives CDR1 SGHTA, CDR2 FQGNSA. The CDR3: CASSLANIGQFF. CDR3 DNA sequence: TGTGCCAGCAGCTTAGCTAACATTGGGCAGTTCTTC.

This chain joins TRBV15 and TRBJ2-7, with 8 nucleotides matching TRBD2. Germline V gives CDR1 LNHNV, CDR2 YYDKDF (reference sequence). V lost 3 bases and J lost 2; bases outside the gene matches: 9. The CDR3 is 16 residues long. For the CDR3, the DNA is TGTGCCACCAGCAGCTTACTAGCGGACTGGCCCTACGAGCAGTACTTC. Protein product: CATSSLLADWPYEQYF.

The rearrangement links TRBV6-1 to TRBJ1-3; 7 positions agree with TRBD1. V lost 6 bases to trimming and J lost 2 bases; unmatched junction nucleotides: 7. The CDR3 is 15 residues long. The germline gives CDR1 MNHNS, CDR2 SASEGT. The CDR3 here is CASSQGVVTGNTIYF. The CDR3 DNA reads as TGTGCCAGCAGCCAGGGGGTAGTGACTGGAAACACCATATATTTT.